The source of this T cell receptor (beta chain) is a study of CD8+ T cells in alopecia areata. Study findings and constraints: Sequenced scalp T cells also include alphabeta T cells resident in normal skin.

cDNA prepared by RNA extraction and subsequent reverse transcription served as the template for sequencing. Profiling relied on immunoSEQ multiplex PCR, and the TCRdb table lists in-frame clones only, not all of them. The sample records over 150,000 clones, about 55% being singletons. CDR1 LNHNV and CDR2 YYDKDF come from the germline V gene (reference sequence). V was shortened by 1 base and J by 3 bases, with 19 bases between the two germline ends. There are 17 residues in the CDR3. Concerning this clone: Antigen unknown.

As to treatment: oral pan-JAK inhibitor, 5-10 mg twice daily. Sequenced here: CD8+ T cells sorted from blood, sampled at week 24, from a patient treated with tofacitinib. The sequence derives from a human donor with alopecia areata. This rearrangement joins TRBV15 to TRBJ2-7, with D possibly being TRBD2 (8 bases). DNA for the CDR3: TGTGCCACCAGCAGAGGGGGACTAGACAGGGAGGACTACGAGCAGTACTTC. Its translation: CATSRGGLDREDYEQYF.